The TCR beta chain described here comes from a study of regulatory T cells in long-lasting Graves disease. The CDR3 runs to 13 residues. Deletions cut 4 bases from V and 4 bases from J, with 9 bases between. The germline V gene has CDR1 SGHRS and CDR2 YFSETQ. Sequencing libraries for TCR beta were prepared with iRepertoire HTBI primers and Arm-PCR of CDR3 regions. TCRdb recomputed calls from the multiplex PCR reads with MiXCR, one row per CDR3 protein. The sample has some 250,000 distinct CDR3 sequences; 18% are singletons. Noted time point: newly diagnosed GD, antithyroid drugs for less than 3 months. With RNA extracted from PBMCs as input, the TCR library was made. This clonotype was seen ten or more times. The same data also contributed to another study, on T cells in Graves' hyperthyroidism and ophthalmopathy. From that report: Together with thyroid ultrasound, orbital computed tomography, serum thyroxine and TRAb, clinical symptoms were used for diagnoses. In the first-round RT-PCR of the TCR CDR3, the HTBI primer set was used.

The rearrangement joins TRBV5-1 to TRBJ1-5; D uncertain. The specimen was peripheral blood mononuclear cells (PBMCs), collected at new diagnosis, from a patient treated with antithyroid drugs. This receptor was identified in a woman in her 30s with Graves disease. The CDR3 spells CASSPDHNQPQHF. Here the CDR3 DNA reads TGCGCCAGCAGCCCGGACCATAATCAGCCCCAGCATTTT.